The rows below give T cell receptor beta chains drawn from one sample of a study of cytomegalovirus exposure and HLA in healthy donors. The table came from immunoSEQ multiplex PCR; TCRdb's copy has only in-frame clones and leaves some out. The data hold about 160,000 clones, with approximately 80% observed a single time. The sequencing sample was made of PBMCs. The receptor set was obtained from a male donor in good health and CMV-seronegative. Each CDR3 is given with its conserved first and last residue. A D gene is named only where the DNA matches it firmly. The size entry is marked missing in some rows and otherwise reads once, few, many or a size class.

J gene | clone size | V gene | D gene | CDR3 protein | CDR3 DNA
TRBJ2-1 | NA | TRBV7-9 | TRBD2 | CASSLLAGGLFREQFF | TGTGCCAGCAGCTTATTAGCGGGGGGGTTGTTTAGAGAGCAGTTCTTC
TRBJ1-5 | NA | TRBV5-4 | NA | CASSPGAGGNQPQHF | TGTGCCAGCAGCCCTGGAGCAGGGGGCAATCAGCCCCAGCATTTT
TRBJ1-1 | few | TRBV4-1 | TRBD1 | CASSQVTPGTGGTEAFF | TGCGCCAGCAGCCAAGTGACCCCCGGGACAGGGGGCACTGAAGCTTTCTTT
TRBJ1-1 | NA | TRBV7-8 | NA | CASSDGAGRGTEAFF | TGTGCCAGCAGCGACGGGGCGGGGAGGGGGACTGAAGCTTTCTTT
TRBJ2-1 | NA | TRBV7-8 | NA | CASRPGRGLGRGNEQFF | TGTGCCAGCAGACCAGGCCGCGGGTTGGGCCGGGGCAATGAGCAGTTCTTC
TRBJ1-4 | few | TRBV4-3 | TRBD1 | CASSQMTGVYEKLFF | TGCGCCAGCAGCCAAATGACAGGGGTTTATGAAAAACTGTTTTTT
TRBJ2-1 | NA | TRBV7-6 | TRBD2 | CASSPWTSGRAYGNEQFF | TGTGCCAGCAGCCCCTGGACTAGCGGGAGGGCCTACGGCAATGAGCAGTTCTTC
TRBJ2-3 | few | TRBV27 | NA | CASSLRVSTDTQYF | TGTGCCAGCAGTTTGCGGGTTAGCACAGATACGCAGTATTTT
TRBJ1-2 | NA | TRBV19 | TRBD1 | CASSRQGQGATNYGYTF | TGTGCCAGTAGTCGACAAGGACAGGGGGCGACTAACTATGGCTACACCTTC
TRBJ1-5 | NA | TRBV19 | TRBD1 | CASSTLTNLNRGGQPQHF | TGTGCCAGTAGTACCCTAACAAACTTAAACAGGGGTGGTCAGCCCCAGCATTTT
TRBJ2-7 | few | TRBV27 | NA | CASSLSPDYEQYF | TGTGCCAGCAGTTTAAGTCCAGACTACGAGCAGTACTTC